The TCR beta chain described here comes from a study of identical twins (TCRdb year 2016). About the full investigation: The study deep-sequenced TCR alpha and beta repertoires from monozygotic twins, unrelated adults of various ages and cord blood to test whether fetal clonotypes persist. To rule out contamination, the twin experiments were replicated at different times with different library preparation protocols.

Broad study findings and their caveats: Excess twin sharing in beta out-of-frame sequences was weaker because fewer shared sequences lowered the signal-to-noise ratio. Out-of-frame TCR alpha sequences shared between twins showed an excess of low generation-probability sequences compared with coincidental sharing between unrelated individuals. Because the same donors could not be followed over many years, conclusions were based on cross-sectional statistical analysis. Invariant T cells such as MAIT and iNKT could partly confound zero-insertion analyses, though diverse VJ usage argued against this for most clonotypes. In monozygotic twins, out-of-frame TCR alpha sharing was systematically underestimated by recombination models, although the models agreed with sharing between unrelated individuals. Fewer insertions were carried by abundant cord blood beta clonotypes; a weaker similar trend was observed in young adult naive repertoires, while no such trend was observed in memory repertoires.

V loses 1 base, J loses 8 bases, and the germline ends lie 15 bases apart. From the cysteine through the phenylalanine, the CDR3 covers 15 amino acids. CDR3 DNA is the only sequence kept; it has 45 bases, read in frame from the first base. The library was built by means of 5' RACE. TCRdb records Illumina HiSeq 2000 as the sequencer. A universal primer binding site was introduced by template switching, and a unique molecular identifier was present in the final cDNA, enabling accurate counting of TCR cDNA molecules. Specific primers in the conserved constant-segment region were used to synthesize first-strand cDNA for TCR alpha and beta chains. Each cDNA library was double barcoded, with a SMART-Mk sample barcode plus Illumina barcodes, to control for contamination. Two successive PCR steps introduced TruSeq adapter sequences along with Illumina sample barcodes. The Illumina HiSeq platform was used with custom primers to sequence TCR alpha and beta cDNA libraries. On the authors' methods: Raw reads were processed with MiGEC to extract unique molecular identifiers, and MiXCR was used to determine CDR3 positions. For each individual, recombination models were inferred using an EM algorithm with the repgenHMM and IGoR tools. Shared clonotypes were analyzed with the tcR package in R, and sharing was normalized by the product of cloneset sizes. To study raw recombination without the effects of thymic and clonal selection, out-of-frame nonproductive sequences were analyzed. TCRdb trimmed the raw reads at Q25, called clones with MiXCR and kept productive beta chains. CDR3 protein duplicates are merged, each entry listing the most common genes and DNA. The V and J calls, along with clone size, are taken from TCRdb and not from the paper's own processing. The sample contains 430,000 or so distinct CDR3 sequences, roughly 24% of them found a single time. 2.9% of the sample goes to the ten largest clones.

This clonotype has only a few counts. Which antigen it targets is not known. No base qualities exist here, and no much larger clone lies one base off it. Only healthy Caucasian donors were included. The twin cohort consisted of three pairs of female monozygotic twins, all aged about 18 to 29 years. Positive isolation kits from Invitrogen were used to isolate CD4+ and CD8+ T cell populations. This sample also appeared in a second study, on T cells expressing NK-cell markers. Taken from the second paper: In sorted CD3+CD56+NKG2C+, CD3+CD56+NKG2C- and CD3+CD56-NKG2C+ T-cell subsets from several donors, TCR beta-chain repertoires were profiled. Among the eight sequenced donors, seven were HCMV-seropositive and one was HCMV-seronegative. In several experiments an anti-gammadeltaTCR antibody was added to restrict sorting to alphabetaTCR-expressing T cells. For more than 5 donors, the dominant CD3+CD56+NKG2C+ clonotypes were among the top 10 CD8+ clonotypes and accounted for about 1.0-7.5% of CD8+ T cells. Those dominant clonotypes were again the most abundant among CD3+CD56-NKG2C+ cells in several donors, at about 25-65%. Whether the expanded NKG2C-expressing T cell clones were specific for HCMV antigens remained unclear. Randomly selected healthy volunteers, three men and five women, were used as the eight sequenced donors. HCMV-specific IgG was detected in serum with a commercial ELISA kit to determine HCMV serostatus. MIGEC was used to demultiplex reads and group the reads by UMI, and MiTCR was used to assemble and quantify clonotypes. Only TCR cDNA sequences supported by at least two reads were kept to exclude erroneous sequences. The tcR package was used for downstream repertoire analysis, and clonotypes were matched between fractions using CDR3 nucleotide sequence together with V segment. VDJmatch was used to annotate antigen specificity against VDJdb, with one amino acid substitution allowed in CDR3.

The rearrangement joined TRBV12-3 or TRBV12-4 to TRBJ2-1; no D gene call is confident. The sequencing input was CD4+ T cells sorted from blood. This TCR was recovered from a woman aged 18 to 35 in good health. The CDR3 in this case is CASSLGIGSIDEQFF. The sequenced DNA: TGTGCCAGCAGTTTAGGTATAGGGTCTATCGATGAGCAGTTCTTC.